Below, one TCR beta chain is given with its context. The sample belongs to a study of PD-1 blockade in classical Hodgkin lymphoma. Sequencing was performed with immunoSEQ multiplex PCR; in TCRdb, only in-frame clones are kept and a portion is missing. This sample yields about 46,000 clones, of which about three quarters are seen a single time; roughly 22% belongs to the top ten. Each patient experienced a relapse that followed autologous stem cell transplantation, and brentuximab vedotin exposure varied. The CDR3 is 14 amino acids. In germline, CDR1 is GTSNPN, CDR2 SVGIG (reference sequence). The V gene lost 8 bases and the J gene lost 0 bases, with 14 bases spanning the gap.

The TCR comes from a human donor with classical Hodgkin lymphoma. This sample comprised peripheral blood mononuclear cells (PBMCs), obtained before the second cycle of nivolumab. The rearrangement uses TRBV30 and TRBJ1-3; D not resolved. CDR3 DNA sequence: TGTGCCCTCCGTCCAGGCACCTCTGGAAACACCATATATTTT. This sequence encodes CALRPGTSGNTIYF.